A selection of T cell receptor beta chains follows, all from one sample in a study of blood T cell repertoires in COVID-19. Clones were sequenced by immunoSEQ multiplex PCR, and TCRdb holds only the in-frame ones, with some missing. The sample gives some 140,000 clones, about 85% of which show up once; over 0.55% is in the top ten. The sequencing sample was made of peripheral blood. Receptors were obtained from a man in his sixties with COVID-19, enrolled during active disease. CDR3s include the opening cysteine and the closing phenylalanine or tryptophan. The D gene is left open where the match is weak. Clone size appears in some rows only: once, few, many, or a class for an expanded clone.

d_call j_call clone_size v_call cdr3_aa cdr3_nt
TRBD1 TRBJ2-7 - TRBV18 CASSLRQGVNYEQYF TGTGCCAGCTCACTTCGACAGGGTGTCAACTACGAGCAGTACTTC
TRBD2 TRBJ2-1 - TRBV7-8 CASSSLASGRRIYNEQFF TGTGCCAGCAGTAGTTTGGCGAGCGGGAGGAGAATCTACAATGAGCAGTTCTTC
- TRBJ1-5 - TRBV7-2 CASSLVAGPYSNQPQHF TGTGCCAGCAGCTTAGTAGCAGGGCCCTATAGCAATCAGCCCCAGCATTTT
- TRBJ1-5 - TRBV10-3 CAISEQNSNQPQHF TGTGCCATCAGTGAACAAAACAGCAATCAGCCCCAGCATTTT
- TRBJ1-3 - TRBV4-1 CASSRRGGSGNTIYF TGCGCCAGCAGCCGCCGAGGCGGCTCTGGAAACACCATATATTTT
- TRBJ1-1 - TRBV21-1 CASSRQGDMNTEAFF TGTGCCAGCAGCAGACAGGGGGACATGAACACTGAAGCTTTCTTT
- TRBJ2-5 - TRBV11-3 CASSPGGLAKETQYF TGTGCCAGCTCGCCCGGGGGGCTAGCGAAAGAGACCCAGTACTTC
TRBD1 TRBJ1-5 - TRBV5-1 CASSYGTGSNQPQHF TGCGCCAGCAGCTACGGGACAGGTAGCAATCAGCCCCAGCATTTT
TRBD1 TRBJ2-5 - TRBV7-9 CASSMTGVSQETQYF TGTGCCAGCAGCATGACAGGGGTATCACAAGAGACCCAGTACTTC
- TRBJ1-4 few TRBV12-3/TRBV12-4 CASSLSEGEKLFF TGTGCCAGCAGTTTATCCGAGGGAGAAAAACTGTTTTTT
- TRBJ1-2 - TRBV27 CASSLGRSSGYTF TGTGCCAGCAGTTTAGGTCGGAGCTCGGGCTACACCTTC
- TRBJ2-5 - TRBV19 CASSWGRVQEETQYF TGTGCCAGTAGCTGGGGCAGGGTTCAGGAAGAGACCCAGTACTTC
- TRBJ1-1 - TRBV10-3 CAISVVGGNTEAFF TGTGCCATCAGTGTAGTGGGGGGGAACACTGAAGCTTTCTTT
- TRBJ1-4 - TRBV6-6 CASSYGGVNEKLFF TGTGCCAGCAGTTACGGAGGCGTGAATGAAAAACTGTTTTTT
- TRBJ1-1 - TRBV11-2 CASSLDMNTEAFF TGTGCCAGCAGCTTAGATATGAACACTGAAGCTTTCTTT
TRBD2 TRBJ2-7 - TRBV20-1 CSASQAGGRYEQYF TGCAGTGCTAGTCAAGCGGGGGGGAGATACGAGCAGTACTTC
TRBD2 TRBJ2-5 - TRBV6-5 CASSYGGAGGQETQYF TGTGCCAGCAGTTACGGAGGGGCGGGGGGGCAAGAGACCCAGTACTTC
- TRBJ1-6 - TRBV28 CASSSNGPGPPLHF TGTGCCAGCAGTTCCAACGGCCCAGGCCCACCCCTCCACTTT
TRBD1 TRBJ1-4 - TRBV6-5 CASRAAGTGLEKLFF TGTGCCAGCAGAGCCGCCGGGACAGGGCTTGAAAAACTGTTTTTT
TRBD1 TRBJ2-7 - TRBV5-1 CASRVQGASYEQYF TGCGCCAGCAGGGTACAGGGGGCATCCTACGAGCAGTACTTC
TRBD1 TRBJ2-1 - TRBV7-9 CASRTGVRTEQFF TGTGCCAGCAGGACAGGGGTAAGGACTGAGCAGTTCTTC
- TRBJ1-3 - TRBV5-4 CASSLVGSSGNTIYF TGTGCCAGCAGCTTGGTGGGGAGCTCTGGAAACACCATATATTTT
- TRBJ1-1 - TRBV18 CASSPQRNTEAFF TGTGCCAGCTCACCACAGAGGAACACTGAAGCTTTCTTT
TRBD1 TRBJ1-4 - TRBV5-4 CASSDRGGEKLFF TGTGCCAGCAGCGACAGGGGAGGTGAAAAACTGTTTTTT
TRBD1 TRBJ1-6 once TRBV18 CASSLSGQGPNSPLHF TGTGCCAGCTCACTCTCGGGACAGGGACCAAATTCACCCCTCCACTTT
- TRBJ2-1 once TRBV5-1 CASSLSSVSYNEQFF TGCGCCAGCAGCTTATCTAGCGTTTCCTACAATGAGCAGTTCTTC
TRBD1 TRBJ2-1 - TRBV6-2/TRBV6-3 CASSLYGTGSYNEQFF TGTGCCAGCAGTCTTTATGGGACAGGCTCCTACAATGAGCAGTTCTTC
TRBD1 TRBJ2-7 - TRBV6-2/TRBV6-3 CASSYFDGTGVYEQYF TGTGCCAGCAGTTACTTTGACGGGACAGGGGTCTACGAGCAGTACTTC
TRBD2 TRBJ2-7 - TRBV5-1 CASRVTSGSYEQYF TGCGCCAGCAGAGTGACTAGCGGATCCTACGAGCAGTACTTC
TRBD2 TRBJ2-1 - TRBV3-1/TRBV3-2 CASSPRRMTSGRGNEQFF TGTGCCAGCAGCCCCCGCCGAATGACTAGCGGGAGAGGCAATGAGCAGTTCTTC
- TRBJ1-6 - TRBV28 CASSRQLLPLHF TGTGCCAGCAGCCGACAGCTCTTACCCCTCCACTTT
- TRBJ2-7 - TRBV7-9 CASSRSGHRDYEQYF TGTGCCAGCAGCCGAAGCGGCCACAGGGACTACGAGCAGTACTTC
TRBD1 TRBJ2-7 - TRBV27 CASSSRGSRSYEQYF TGTGCCAGCAGTTCCAGGGGGTCCCGCTCCTACGAGCAGTACTTC
TRBD2 TRBJ2-7 once TRBV27 CASSPLGLAGVLGYEQYF TGTGCCAGCAGCCCTTTGGGACTAGCGGGAGTTCTTGGCTACGAGCAGTACTTC
- TRBJ1-3 - TRBV6-5 CASSLSSGNTIYF TGTGCCAGCAGTCTCTCCTCGGGAAACACCATATATTTT
TRBD1 TRBJ2-7 once TRBV18 CASSQQGMTSYEQYF TGTGCCAGCTCACAACAGGGGATGACCTCCTACGAGCAGTACTTC
TRBD1 TRBJ2-2 - TRBV13 CASSFDQGAGELFF TGTGCCAGCAGTTTCGACCAGGGGGCCGGGGAGCTGTTTTTT
- TRBJ1-5 many TRBV21-1 CASSKYAPGFPRQPQHF TGTGCCAGCAGCAAATATGCTCCGGGGTTTCCACGGCAGCCCCAGCATTTT
TRBD1 TRBJ1-2 - TRBV3-1/TRBV3-2 CASSQVGRQGGGYTF TGTGCCAGCAGCCAAGTCGGTCGACAGGGAGGCGGCTACACCTTC
- TRBJ2-5 - TRBV28 CASSLLKETQYF TGTGCCAGCAGTTTATTAAAAGAGACCCAGTACTTC
- TRBJ1-5 - TRBV7-8 CASSYAGEFPQPQHF TGTGCCAGCAGCTATGCAGGGGAGTTCCCTCAGCCCCAGCATTTT
TRBD2 TRBJ2-7 - TRBV5-4 CASSSSLGLAGEQYF TGTGCCAGCAGCTCCTCGTTGGGACTAGCGGGGGAGCAGTACTTC
- TRBJ1-1 - TRBV28 CASSLIQARSQLEAFF TGTGCCAGCAGTTTAATACAGGCGCGGAGCCAACTTGAAGCTTTCTTT
TRBD1 TRBJ1-2 few TRBV27 CASSLIKGATSRYTF TGTGCCAGCAGTTTAATAAAGGGGGCAACCTCCCGCTACACCTTC
- TRBJ2-1 - TRBV6-1 CASSEALAMNEQFF TGTGCCAGCAGTGAAGCTCTAGCGATGAATGAGCAGTTCTTC
TRBD1 TRBJ1-2 - TRBV3-1/TRBV3-2 CASSSTRDRGLTNYGYTF TGTGCCAGCAGCTCAACCCGGGACAGGGGGCTTACTAACTATGGCTACACCTTC